This T cell receptor (beta chain) was identified during a study of cytomegalovirus exposure and HLA in healthy donors. Comment on this clone: Within the sample, other DNA sequences also encode this same CDR3.

CDR3 length: 13 residues. The germline CDR1 and CDR2 sequences are SGDLS and YYNGEE. Trimming removed 1 base from V and 5 bases from J, with 9 bases in between. PCR employed 60 Vbeta and 13 Jbeta primers. Sequencing used immunoSEQ multiplex PCR; TCRdb keeps in-frame clones, though not all of them. Of more than 45,000 clones detected, roughly 81% appear once; the ten largest clones hold under 3.5%. The clonotype comes from a woman in her 40s in good health and CMV-seropositive. The material sequenced was PBMCs. The chain carries TRBV9 and TRBJ2-5; a weak D match, TRBD2 (5 bases). The CDR3 DNA sequence: TGTGCCAGCAGCGTAAGCCGGGGTGAGACCCAGTACTTC. It translates to CASSVSRGETQYF.